This T cell receptor beta chain was found in a study of cytomegalovirus exposure and HLA in healthy donors (dated by TCRdb to the late 2010s). Regarding the study in general: According to an earlier analysis of around 600 of the donors, about 179 million T cells yielded over 90 million unique TCR beta sequences and 276 Gb of sequence data. An early release covering roughly 600 HLA-typed donors comprised about 300 gigabases of sequencing data and tens of millions of unique TCR sequences. Of the roughly 400 genotyped donors, about 84% fell in the genetic ancestry cluster associated with self-reported Caucasian donors. The aim of the study was to test whether cataloging public T cell receptors could identify signatures of past pathogen exposure. Using immunosequencing, the study profiled T cell repertoires from about 650 subjects and related those repertoires to cytomegalovirus serostatus. Besides the first cohort of under 700 subjects, a separate validation cohort made up of over a hundred different subjects was used. To predict cytomegalovirus infection status, the study combined high-throughput TCR immunosequencing, statistical association of individual TCRs with disease status, and machine learning. A later analysis re-analyzed previously published TCR beta repertoires from roughly 600 donors and added high-resolution HLA genotyping to study TCR occurrence patterns. Rather than drawing on any new phenotypic data, the later analysis identified candidate immune exposures from TCR beta sequences and the way those sequences occurred across donors. To decide whether each TCR beta V gene segment behaved as functional or pseudogenic, an earlier analysis of some 570 of the donors relied on high-throughput TCR beta sequencing. Donor age, sex, ethnicity and CMV serostatus were compiled together with the repertoire data. Genome-wide SNP genotypes for about 60% of the 666 donors were used in a later genetic analysis, which treated that subset as a discovery cohort. All discovery cohort repertoires had been generated on a single sequencing platform. HLA typing included class I and class II loci at four-digit resolution. The number of donors typed differed by locus, with roughly 629-640 for A, B, C, DRB1 and DQB1, around 560 for DQA1, under 610 for DPA1, and about 450 for DPB1. Five DR-DQ haplotypes were treated as single units for association and clustering because of strong linkage in the cohort. Among roughly 400 genotyped donors of the cohort, an average of around 240,000 unique TCR beta nucleotide sequences were sequenced per donor, roughly 18% of them non-productive.

The cohort comprised fewer than 750 healthy bone marrow donors. At the time of sampling, all cohort members were nominally healthy, though unrecorded immune exposures were likely present. The donor was CMV seronegative and was included in the group of over 300 seronegative cohort members. A peripheral blood sample was collected from each donor, and TCR beta sequencing was performed on peripheral blood mononuclear cells. The Qiagen DNeasy Blood Extraction Kit was used to extract genomic DNA from the blood cell samples. Preparation of the library involved the immunoSEQ multiplex PCR assay. For the multiplex PCR, a mixture combining 60 forward primers for TCR Vbeta segments and 13 reverse primers for TCR Jbeta segments was used. Amplification of the CDR3 region of rearranged TCR beta genes was performed with a multiplex PCR assay on genomic DNA. The amplified TCR beta libraries were sequenced on the Illumina HiSeq System as 87-base-pair reads. The paper's data handling went like this. A later analysis tallied 75 million to 85 million unique TCR beta chains across the 600 to 700 repertoires, and around 9.9 million of those chains were shared by two or more donors. A nearest-neighbor algorithm error-corrected the raw reads and collapsed the reads into unique sequences, merging closely related sequences to remove PCR and sequencing errors. CDR3 sequences were aligned to IMGT reference sequences to assign V, D and J gene segments. Each retained sequence needed at least a six-nucleotide match to both a V gene segment and a J gene segment. A rearrangement was called productive if the CDR3 had no stop codons and remained in frame with V and J, and every other rearrangement was called non-productive. CDR3 was defined according to IMGT convention as the region running from the second conserved V-encoded cysteine to the conserved J-encoded phenylalanine. In an earlier analysis of more than 550 of the donors, sequences lacking an unambiguous match to a single V gene segment were excluded. In an earlier analysis of a few hundred of the donors, a V segment was called functional when productive rearrangements were above 56.7%, and segregating when the standard deviation between donors exceeded 5%. A statistical classification framework was built to diagnose cytomegalovirus status from the catalog of TCR beta chain sequences. A later analysis assigned V and J genes by comparing TCR nucleotide sequences with IMGT/GENE-DB human TR gene sequences. A later analysis assigned CDR3 sequences and most-parsimonious VDJ recombination scenarios with the TCRdist pipeline. In a later analysis, every TCR beta chain was defined by the combination of its CDR3 amino acid sequence and its V-gene family, and reads without a unique V-gene family were dropped. A later analysis removed 592 highly shared, low-generation-probability nucleotide sequences to deal with suspected cross-contamination and a sequencing artifact. For each public chain, a later analysis derived a clonal expansion index from normalized ranks of inferred template counts within each repertoire. A later analysis computed generation probabilities with a VDJ recombination model fitted to out-of-frame rearrangements, and checked the results against IGoR. In a later analysis, TCR-TCR, TCR-HLA and TCR-CMV co-occurrence was scored with hypergeometric tests, and a repertoire-size bias correction was applied to TCR pairs. False discovery rates were estimated in a later analysis by permuting HLA or CMV assignments 20 times. In a later analysis, co-occurring TCRs were grouped with DBSCAN, and TCRdist sequence similarity was added when clustering was performed within HLA-allele-positive subsets. For co-occurrence clustering, repertoires with fewer than 30,000 or more than 120,000 public chains were excluded, along with five repertoires with anomalous nucleotide sharing. TCRdb provides this immuneACCESS table in a form limited to in-frame rearrangements. Some clones are lacking; in checked studies, under half of them reflect an unresolved V gene, and why the rest are absent is not known. V and J calls plus clone size are reproduced from that table; the DNA served to infer D and trimming. Recorded for this sample are about 150,000 clones; roughly 72% of them occurred a single time. Clones ranked in the top ten supply roughly 1.4% of the sample.

Broad study findings and their caveats: In this cohort, only TCR beta chains were sequenced, and detectable features were limited by the absence of alpha or paired-chain data. At a false discovery rate of 0.05, a later analysis linked about 16,000 TCR beta sequences to specific HLA alleles. A later analysis found that HLA-associated TCR beta chains were more clonally expanded and had lower generation probabilities than equally common non-associated chains. Most CMV-associated TCR beta chains appeared to be HLA-restricted in a later analysis, and the HLA associations seemed to be driven largely by CMV exposure. Across donors, most TCR sequences were observed very rarely, whereas some public TCRs were present in many individuals. The only immune exposure information available for the cohort was CMV serostatus. An association between a missense DCLRE1C variant and V-gene and J-gene trimming of TCR beta chains was found in a later genetic analysis and replicated in an independent cohort. A group of highly shared sequence variants was considered likely to be a technical artifact of the sequencing pipeline. A further reported finding was that TCR beta sequences accurately predicted the HLA-A and HLA-B alleles for most subjects in the first cohort. In vitro tests confirmed that a few of the cytomegalovirus-associated TCR beta chains recognize cytomegalovirus antigens. When HLA alleles, especially DR and DQ, strongly co-occurred, attributing TCR associations to individual alleles was difficult. Because HLA typing was missing for some donors at each locus, association tests included only the typed subset. Correlated functional status among segregating V segments might reflect linkage disequilibrium, but an unknown experimental factor could not be ruled out. The earlier analysis of fewer than 750 of the donors excluded roughly 16 rarely observed V segments, including chromosome 9 orphons, because counts were too low. Presence/absence analyses assumed roughly uniform sequencing depth across donors, an assumption that may not hold. The classifier was reported to diagnose cytomegalovirus status with high specificity and sensitivity in both the original and validation cohorts. According to a later analysis, TCR association rates differed among HLA loci, with DRB1 alleles showing the most associated TCRs and HLA-C alleles showing the fewest. A total of around 150 TCR beta chains were listed by the study as associated with cytomegalovirus. An earlier analysis of 587 of the donors showed that most TCR beta V segments appeared in productive rearrangements either about 87% or about 30% of the time, which broadly matched IMGT annotations. Several of the top co-occurrence clusters appeared to be linked to parvovirus B19, influenza, CMV and Epstein-Barr virus, according to a later analysis. It was suggested by the authors that the approach could potentially be generalized to other disease states and immunological phenotypes. According to a later genetic analysis, donors in an Asian-associated ancestry cluster had fewer N-insertions in productive TCRs than the approximately 630-donor mean.

This clone was seen only a few times. Its antigen target is currently unknown. Mismatch with germline at one junction end may stem from a read error. Sequencing input: PBMCs. This clonotype was sampled from a man in his forties or fifties in good health and CMV-seronegative.

This receptor has the CDR3 CASSRSVLAKNSQYF. The sequenced DNA is TGTGCCAGTAGTCGGTCGGTGCTAGCCAAAAACAGTCAGTACTTC. The sequence links TRBV19 to TRBJ2-4, with TRBD2 perhaps the D gene, on 5 matching bases. In the germline V gene (reference sequence), CDR1 corresponds to LNHDA and CDR2 to SQIVND. The CDR3 starts with the cysteine, ends with the phenylalanine, and has 15 residues. Of the read, only the CDR3 DNA is kept; its 45 bases are in frame from base 1.